The following is a T cell receptor (beta chain) sequence with its context. This clonotype was observed a few times. Its antigen remains undetermined. Base qualities are missing; no much larger clone stands one base away. The instrument was an Illumina HiSeq 1500. The public reads were quality trimmed at Q25 with fastp and then assembled into clones with MiXCR by TCRdb, keeping productive beta chains. Rows with a matching CDR3 protein are joined into one entry that keeps the most common DNA and genes. The sample table records 560,000 or so distinct CDR3 sequences; 16% of these occur just once. The top ten clones comprise 20% to 30% of the sample. This entry belongs to a study of T cell repertoires in cytomegalovirus infection (dated by TCRdb to about 2019). About the investigation overall: Because public TCR beta signatures pointed to carriage of CMV infection together with the matching HLA type, the HLA type of each donor mattered for the analysis.

Study-wide conclusions, independent of this receptor: Carriers of CMV infection plus the relevant HLA type were discriminated by the cumulative frequency of public TCR beta family members in the study cohort and in an independent approximately 400-donor cohort. The ex vivo response was dominated by HLA-C-restricted CMV-specific TCR beta clonotypes, which also provided the single most frequent clonotype in two of eight donors.

The CDR3 spans 15 residues, from the cysteine through the phenylalanine. The CDR3 DNA has 45 bases and is translated from base 1. In the germline V gene, CDR1 corresponds to SQVTM and CDR2 to ANQGSEA. Relative to germline, V is missing 0 bases and J is missing 3 bases, with 5 bases of the junction outside any gene match. The source is a human donor in good health (CMV status not recorded). Some clones in this sample may be carry-over from other donors' samples. Sequencing was performed on CD8+ T cells from PBMCs. The sequence joins TRBV29-1 to TRBJ2-7; 10 junctional bases match TRBD1. The nucleotides are TGCAGCGTTGAAGATCCGGGACAGGGGAACTACGAGCAGTACTTC. The encoded protein is CSVEDPGQGNYEQYF.